These 26 T cell receptor beta chains originate from one sample sequenced in a study of shared clonotypes between healthy human individuals. Terminally differentiated effector memory CD45RA+ cells were excluded by CCR7 positive selection of CD45RO-negative cells. Produced via immunoSEQ multiplex PCR; TCRdb's table is partial and in-frame only. The sample lists about 2 million clones; just under 95% were seen once. Sample: naive CD8+ T cells sorted from blood. The receptor set was obtained from a man aged 18 to 30 in good health.

With regard to this clone: Other DNA sequences within the sample encode an identical CDR3. The chain uses TRBV5-6 and TRBJ2-2; D uncertain. The CDR3 sequence is 12 residues long. Germline V gives CDR1 SGHDT, CDR2 YYEEEE. V lost 2 bases and J 4 bases, leaving 3 bases between the germline ends. CDR3 DNA: TGTGCCAGCAGCTTTCGCACCGGGGAGCTGTTTTTT. Translated: CASSFRTGELFF.

V and J are TRBV5-4 and TRBJ2-3; 7 bases are shared with TRBD1. The CDR3 is made up of 15 amino acids. Germline-derived CDR1 and CDR2 are SGHNT and YYREEE (reference sequence). Unmatched junction bases numbered 14, after V lost 2 bases and J lost 11 bases. CDR3 region: CASSFRGSVGIGQYF. DNA for the CDR3: TGTGCCAGCAGCTTCAGGGGGAGCGTGGGGATAGGGCAGTATTTT.

The chain has TRBV4-3 and TRBJ2-3; no reliable D call. The V gene's germline CDR1 is LGHNA and CDR2 YSLEER. CDR3 length: 15 amino acids. Trimming removed 0 bases at V and 6 bases at J, with 13 bases between. The CDR3 sequence is CASSQDPLTTDTQYF. For the CDR3, the DNA is TGCGCCAGCAGCCAAGACCCCCTTACTACGGATACGCAGTATTTT.

The V gene is TRBV5-6, the J gene TRBJ2-7, with D unclear. The CDR3 is 13 amino acids. Per the germline V gene, CDR1 is SGHDT and CDR2 is YYEEEE. V was clipped by 2 bases and J by 2 bases, with 8 bases between them. The CDR3 protein is CASSLITTYEQYF. CDR3 sequence (DNA): TGTGCCAGCAGCTTAATCACCACCTACGAGCAGTACTTC.

The V call is TRBV7-3, the J call TRBJ2-5; D might be TRBD1 or TRBD2, each matching 5 bases. V was clipped by 2 bases and J by 6 bases, with 7 bases between them. The CDR3 is 12 residues long. The germline gives CDR1 SGHTA, CDR2 FQGTGA. CDR3 DNA sequence: TGTGCCAGCAGCTTAGAGGGGAAGACCCAGTACTTC. Amino acid sequence: CASSLEGKTQYF.

For this clone: Different DNA sequences within this sample yield the same CDR3. The rearrangement joins TRBV6-5 to TRBJ2-7; 7 bases fit TRBD1. V was pared by 6 bases and J by 1 base, with 3 bases of the junction left unmatched. This CDR3 has 13 residues. Germline V CDR1 and CDR2: MNHEY, SVGAGI. DNA for the CDR3: TGTGCCAGCAGCCCGACAGGGTCCTACGAGCAGTACTTC. The encoded protein is CASSPTGSYEQYF.

The J gene is TRBJ2-7, the V gene TRBV4-1; D perhaps matches TRBD2 (6 bases). CDR1 and CDR2 (germline): MGHRA, YSYEKL. This CDR3 has 15 amino acids. V dropped 5 bases and J dropped 1 base, with 15 bases sitting between them. Written as DNA, the CDR3 is TGCGCCAGCAGCAAATTTCATGGGGGGTCCTACGAGCAGTACTTC. Its protein product is CASSKFHGGSYEQYF.

The CDR3 reads CAISEMQGVLYNEQFF. CDR3 bases: TGTGCCATCAGTGAAATGCAGGGAGTCCTCTACAATGAGCAGTTCTTC. This rearrangement joins TRBV10-3 to TRBJ2-1; tentatively, D is TRBD1 or TRBD2 (5 bases each). Germline lookup yields CDR1 ENHRY and CDR2 SYGVKD. Trimming pared 3 bases from V and 3 bases from J, leaving 15 bases between. This CDR3 is 16 amino acids long.

This clone has a single count. The CDR3 bases are TGCGCCAGCAGCCAAGATCTGGGCGGAATAAGCTCCTACGAGCAGTACTTC. It encodes CASSQDLGGISSYEQYF. This chain links TRBV4-3 with TRBJ2-7; D remains ambiguous. Germline V lookup: CDR1 LGHNA, CDR2 YSLEER. Trimming removed 0 bases from V and 0 bases from J, with 15 bases in between. This CDR3 is 17 amino acids long.

The rearrangement links TRBV2 to TRBJ2-1, with a possible D match to TRBD2 (6 bases). Trimming pared 3 bases from V and 7 bases from J, leaving 10 bases between. The CDR3 spans 13 residues. Germline V CDR1 and CDR2: SNHLY, FYNNEI. This CDR3 is CASSDEAGNEQFF. As DNA, the CDR3 is TGTGCCAGCAGTGATGAGGCGGGGAATGAGCAGTTCTTC. Using reference TRBV2 and TRBJ2-1 for the parts outside the CDR3, the full variable domain is EPEVTQTPSHQVTQMGQEVILRCVPISNHLYFYWYRQILGQKVEFLVSFYNNEISEKSEIFDDQFSVERPDGSNFTLKIRSTKLEDSAMYFCASSDEAGNEQFFGPGTRLTVL.

The chain carries TRBV27 and TRBJ2-7; 8 bases align to TRBD2. The length of the CDR3 is 17 residues. Germline CDR1 is MNHEY and CDR2 is SMNVEV (reference sequence). V dropped 5 bases and J dropped 1; count of bases not matched to a gene: 13. The CDR3 coding sequence is TGTGCCAGCAGTCCGACCCGGGTAGCGGGACCGTCCTACGAGCAGTACTTC. This encodes CASSPTRVAGPSYEQYF.

This clone has a single count. J is TRBJ2-7 and V is TRBV5-4; 7 positions match TRBD2. Trimming removed 0 bases from V and 4 bases from J; junction bases left unmatched: 7. The CDR3 spans 15 residues. Per the germline V gene, CDR1 is SGHNT and CDR2 is YYREEE (reference sequence). The CDR3 DNA follows: TGTGCCAGCAGCTTGGCCGGGGGGAGTCGGTACGAGCAGTACTTC. Translating it yields CASSLAGGSRYEQYF. The entire variable domain, with the rest obtained from reference TRBV5-4 and TRBJ2-7, is as follows: ETGVTQSPTHLIKTRGQQVTLRCSSQSGHNTVSWYQQALGQGPQFIFQYYREEENGRGNFPPRFSGLQFPNYSSELNVNALELDDSALYLCASSLAGGSRYEQYFGPGTRLTVT.

This clone appeared a single time. The gene calls are TRBV27 and TRBJ2-2; a weak D match, TRBD2 (5 bases). Trimming pared 2 bases from V and 5 bases from J, leaving 9 bases between. The CDR3 spans 14 residues. Germline-derived CDR1 and CDR2 are MNHEY and SMNVEV (reference sequence). CDR3 in DNA: TGTGCCAGCAGTTTAGTCGGGGAAACCGGGGAGCTGTTTTTT. Amino acid sequence: CASSLVGETGELFF.

V gene TRBV29-1 combines with J gene TRBJ2-7; D ambiguous. The CDR3 spans 9 residues. The V gene's germline CDR1 is SQVTM and CDR2 ANQGSEA. V was clipped by 5 bases and J by 6 bases, with 5 bases between them. The CDR3 sequence is CSVFLEQYF. CDR3 nucleotide sequence: TGCAGCGTTTTTCTCGAGCAGTACTTC.

This clone appeared once. V usage is TRBV5-6 and J usage is TRBJ2-4; D gene uncertain. The CDR3 has 16 residues. The V and J ends lost 2 bases and 1 base respectively, with 13 bases between them. From germline, CDR1 is SGHDT and CDR2 YYEEEE. The CDR3 loop reads CASSLPGQAAKNIQYF. Written as DNA, the CDR3 is TGTGCCAGCAGCTTACCGGGCCAAGCGGCCAAAAACATTCAGTACTTC.

V usage is TRBV4-3 and J usage is TRBJ2-7; TRBD2 matches at 7 bases. The germline gives CDR1 LGHNA, CDR2 YSLEER. This CDR3 has 14 amino acids. The V and J ends lost 5 bases and 5 bases, in that order; junction bases with no gene match: 9. In DNA form, the CDR3 reads TGCGCCAGCAGCGTTGATAGCGGGTCCGACGAGCAGTACTTC. Amino acid sequence: CASSVDSGSDEQYF.

In the case of this clone: This specimen includes other DNA sequences encoding the same CDR3. The rearrangement joins TRBV6-5 to TRBJ1-2, with 9 bases fitting TRBD1. Germline CDR1 reads MNHEY; CDR2 reads SVGAGI. The CDR3 runs 13 residues. V lost 5 bases and J lost 7; bases outside the gene matches: 5. The CDR3 loop reads CASSEQGAGGYTF. The CDR3 DNA follows: TGTGCCAGCAGTGAACAGGGGGCAGGTGGCTACACCTTC.

This clone was seen once. The chain has TRBV30 and TRBJ2-1, with a possible D match to TRBD2 (6 bases). The CDR3 has 11 residues. V lost 4 bases, J lost 7 bases, and 8 bases lay in between. Germline V CDR1 and CDR2: GTSNPN, SVGIG (reference sequence). CDR3 loop: CAWIAGNEQFF. CDR3 nucleotides: TGTGCCTGGATCGCGGGAAATGAGCAGTTCTTC.

Here the CDR3 DNA reads TGTGCCAGCAGTGTTGGGGTTACCACTGAAGCTTTCTTT. Protein: CASSVGVTTEAFF. The V gene is TRBV6-1, the J gene TRBJ1-1; D is unclear. V was shortened by 4 bases and J by 4 bases, with 10 bases between the two germline ends. Germline loops: CDR1 MNHNS, CDR2 SASEGT. The CDR3 runs to 13 residues.

The chain carries TRBV9 and TRBJ2-2; unclear D gene. The germline V gene encodes CDR1 SGDLS and CDR2 YYNGEE. The V end lost 5 bases, the J end lost 7 bases, and 6 bases lay between the germline ends. This CDR3 is 11 amino acids long. CDR3 protein: CASRDNGELFF. CDR3 sequence (DNA): TGTGCCAGCAGGGATAACGGGGAGCTGTTTTTT.

This chain links TRBV4-1 with TRBJ2-1, with D perhaps assigned TRBD1 or TRBD2 (5 bases each). V lost 2 bases and J lost 7, with 12 bases in between. The CDR3 is 14 amino acids. The germline CDR1 and CDR2 sequences are MGHRA and YSYEKL. Written as DNA, the CDR3 is TGCGCCAGCAGCCAAATTGTAGGGGAGAATGAGCAGTTCTTC. It is translated as CASSQIVGENEQFF.

In nucleotides, the CDR3 is TGTGCCACCAGCAGAGGACTAGAGGGAGGGGACACTGAAGCTTTCTTT. Amino acid sequence: CATSRGLEGGDTEAFF. The gene calls are TRBV15 and TRBJ1-1; TRBD1 is a possible D gene (5 bases). CDR3 length equals 16 residues. The V end was cut by 1 base, the J end by 3 bases, with 15 bases between. The germline V gene encodes CDR1 LNHNV and CDR2 YYDKDF (reference sequence).

The chain couples TRBV7-9 to TRBJ1-1; the D gene is possibly TRBD1 (6 bases). The CDR3 is 15 amino acids. In germline, CDR1 is SEHNR, CDR2 FQNEAQ (reference sequence). Between the trimmed V and J ends, which lost 5 bases and 1 base, there was a span of 14 bases. CDR3 region: CASSPPGHENTEAFF. In nucleotides, the CDR3 is TGTGCCAGCAGCCCCCCGGGACATGAGAACACTGAAGCTTTCTTT.

This chain connects TRBV13 to TRBJ2-7, with unresolved D. The germline CDR1 and CDR2 sequences are PRHDT and FYEKMQ (reference sequence). The CDR3 length is 14 residues. Trimming removed 5 bases at V and 2 bases at J, with 13 bases between. The chain's CDR3 is CASSPRTATYEQYF. The DNA for the CDR3 is TGTGCCAGCAGCCCCCGGACGGCCACCTACGAGCAGTACTTC.

The genes are TRBV6-5 and TRBJ1-1; D gene ambiguous. V was trimmed by 2 bases and J by 4 bases, leaving 11 bases between them. The length of the CDR3 is 14 residues. CDR1 and CDR2 (germline): MNHEY, SVGAGI. This chain's CDR3 is CASSYDGVGTEAFF. The CDR3 coding sequence is TGTGCCAGCAGTTACGACGGGGTGGGCACTGAAGCTTTCTTT.

The CDR3 DNA follows: TGCGCCAGCAGTGAGTGGACTAGCGGGGGAGGTGAGCAGTTCTTC. As protein: CASSEWTSGGGEQFF. V is TRBV10-1 and J is TRBJ2-1, with 13 positions matching TRBD2. The CDR3 sequence is 15 residues long. Germline V gene lookup returns CDR1 WNHNN and CDR2 SYGVQD (reference sequence). Trimming at V came to 1 base and at J to 9 bases, leaving 3 bases not matched to a gene.